This TCR beta chain was profiled in a study of T cells in women clearing cervical HPV infection. V was clipped by 7 bases and J by 0 bases, with 14 bases between them. Germline V gives CDR1 SNHLY, CDR2 FYNNEI. There are 15 residues in the CDR3. Comment on this clone: The read terminates 3 residues ahead of where the CDR3 ends, so the germline J gene completes it.

Only in-frame clones appear in the TCRdb table, and some are missing; sequencing was by immunoSEQ multiplex PCR. The table lists tens of thousands of clones. Material for sequencing was blood buffy coat. The genes are TRBV2 and TRBJ2-3; tentatively, D is TRBD2 (6 bases). The receptor was isolated from a woman aged 18 to 75 with a cervical HPV16 infection that either progressed to CIN3+ or cleared (not recorded which). The sequenced part of the CDR3 DNA is TGTGCCAGCACCTTACTCGGGACTAGCACAGATACG. This gives the protein CASTLLGTSTDT. The entire CDR3 is CASTLLGTSTDTQYF. Looking up the rest from reference TRBV2 and TRBJ2-3 gives the full variable domain: EPEVTQTPSHQVTQMGQEVILRCVPISNHLYFYWYRQILGQKVEFLVSFYNNEISEKSEIFDDQFSVERPDGSNFTLKIRSTKLEDSAMYFCASTLLGTSTDTQYFGPGTRLTVL.